This T cell receptor (beta chain) was identified in a study of blood T cell repertoires in COVID-19. For the study at large: The United States, Italy and Spain were the sources of the acute and convalescent COVID-19 samples. Sources were T cells, B-cell-depleted T cells, or PBMCs; the material itself was cDNA or gDNA.

Seattle enrolled patients during active infection and tracked them longitudinally. Germline V gene lookup returns CDR1 LGHDT and CDR2 YNNKEL (reference sequence). With V trimmed by 4 bases and J by 5 bases, 7 bases remained unmatched. The CDR3 length is 15 residues. As processed by the authors: Estimates of nucleated cell counts were drawn from the amplification of reference gene primers. Assay used: immunoSEQ multiplex PCR; TCRdb lists only in-frame clones, some missing. For V, J and clone size, that table is used; D and trimming come from the DNA. Of some 350,000 clones listed, roughly nine tenths are singletons.

This receptor was obtained from a woman under 40 with COVID-19, enrolled during active disease. The sample was peripheral blood. The rearrangement joins TRBV3-1 (or the pseudogene TRBV3-2) to TRBJ1-5; 8 bases line up with TRBD1. The CDR3 region is CASSPQGQADQPQHF. The CDR3 DNA follows: TGTGCCAGCAGCCCCCAGGGACAGGCGGATCAGCCCCAGCATTTT.